These 9 T cell receptor beta chains were all obtained from the same sample, sequenced in a study of T-cell reconstitution after alpha-beta-depleted transplantation in children listed by TCRdb under 2016. Libraries came from PCR. This sample was sequenced with an Illumina HiSeq 2500. TCR libraries were prepared with molecular barcoding, using unique molecular identifiers to normalize TCRbeta repertoire quantification. In-frame beta chains were kept once TCRdb had trimmed the public reads at Q25 with fastp and called clones with MiXCR. When rows share a CDR3 protein, they turn into one entry using the most common DNA and genes. This sample holds more than 85,000 distinct CDR3 sequences; less than 6% were observed only once. 6.1% of the sample belongs to the ten largest clones. The time point label corresponds to: day 60 (about 2 months) after transplantation. The treatment or condition tag for this specimen amounts to: allogeneic hematopoietic cell transplantation with graft depleted of TCRalphabeta T cells and CD19 B cells.

The specimen comprised PBMCs, mostly from graft donor cells, sampled 60 days after TCRalphabeta/CD19-depleted stem cell transplant. The origin of the receptors is a female patient aged 2 to 10 who had a stem cell transplant for Fanconi anemia, so the T cells may come from the graft donor.

This clonotype was detected a few times. CDR3 protein: CASSLFRADGEQFF. CDR3 coding DNA: TGTGCCAGCAGCTTATTTCGGGCTGATGGGGAGCAGTTCTTC. The chain recombines TRBV7-3 with TRBJ2-1; D unresolved. The length of the CDR3 is 14 residues. Trimming cost V 2 bases and J 10 bases, with 15 bases left between them. Germline V gene lookup returns CDR1 SGHTA and CDR2 FQGTGA.

This clonotype came up a few times. The chain couples TRBV4-1 to TRBJ1-1, with D unresolved. Germline-derived CDR1 and CDR2 are MGHRA and YSYEKL. With 0 bases removed from V and 4 bases from J, the gap between germline ends came to 9 bases. CDR3 length: 14 amino acids. CDR3 DNA sequence: TGCGCCAGCAGCCAAGAGTCGGTCCCCACTGAAGCTTTCTTT. It translates to CASSQESVPTEAFF.

The sample holds many counts of this clonotype. This chain links TRBV27 with TRBJ2-2; unclear D gene. The CDR3 is 14 amino acids. Between the trimmed V and J ends, which lost 3 bases and 1 base, there was a span of 6 bases. Germline values: CDR1 MNHEY, CDR2 SMNVEV (reference sequence). The CDR3 spells CASSFLGNTGELFF. CDR3 DNA sequence: TGTGCCAGCAGTTTCCTAGGGAACACCGGGGAGCTGTTTTTT.

This clonotype came up a few times. The chain has TRBV18 and TRBJ2-7; TRBD2 aligns across 8 bases. CDR3 size: 16 residues. V shed 6 bases, J shed 3 bases, and the junction held 13 bases outside the gene matches. Per the germline V gene, CDR1 is KGHSH and CDR2 is LQKENI. CDR3 region: CASSLRRGVTIYEQYF. DNA of the CDR3: TGTGCCAGCTCTCTGAGGCGGGGGGTGACGATCTACGAGCAGTACTTC.

This clonotype was detected a few times. The gene calls are TRBV28 and TRBJ2-1; 8 positions match TRBD2. Losses at the gene ends were 1 base for V and 10 bases for J; bases not matched to a gene: 12. Looked up from germline, CDR1 is MDHEN and CDR2 is SYDVKM. CDR3 length: 16 amino acids. In DNA form, the CDR3 reads TGTGCCAGCAGTTTATTGGGGACTAGGGTCCCCAAGGAGCAGTTCTTC. Its translation is CASSLLGTRVPKEQFF. Using reference TRBV28 and TRBJ2-1 for the parts outside the CDR3, the full variable domain is DVKVTQSSRYLVKRTGEKVFLECVQDMDHENMFWYRQDPGLGLRLIYFSYDVKMKEKGDIPEGYSVSREKKERFSLILESASTNQTSMYLCASSLLGTRVPKEQFFGPGTRLTVL.

This clonotype occurred many times. V and J are TRBV20-1 and TRBJ2-7, with 7 positions matching TRBD1. The CDR3 runs to 16 residues. V was pared by 3 bases and J by 5 bases, with 16 bases of the junction left unmatched. CDR1 is DFQATT and CDR2 is SNEGSKA in the germline V gene (reference sequence). CDR3 loop: CSASRFPRQGTNEQYF. CDR3 coding DNA: TGCAGTGCTAGCCGGTTCCCCCGACAGGGAACGAACGAGCAGTACTTC.

The V gene is TRBV7-9, the J gene TRBJ2-7; weak D call: TRBD1 (6 bases). The CDR3 consists of 16 residues. Germline V gene lookup returns CDR1 SEHNR and CDR2 FQNEAQ (reference sequence). The V end lost 5 bases, the J end lost 2 bases, and 19 bases lay between the germline ends. The DNA for the CDR3 is TGTGCCAGCAGCCCACGGCGGACAGCCATGGCCTACGAGCAGTACTTC. It specifies CASSPRRTAMAYEQYF.

This clonotype was seen more than once but under ten times. This chain links TRBV29-1 with TRBJ1-4, with TRBD1 as a possible D gene (5 bases). Germline V gene data show CDR1 as SQVTM and CDR2 as ANQGSEA. The V and J ends lost 2 bases and 8 bases respectively, with 6 bases between them. The CDR3 is made up of 11 amino acids. This CDR3 reads CSVEWGEKLFF. The CDR3 DNA is TGCAGCGTTGAATGGGGGGAAAAACTGTTTTTT.

This clonotype was picked up many times. The gene calls are TRBV5-6 and TRBJ2-7; TRBD1 matches 10 bases. Germline V gives CDR1 SGHDT, CDR2 YYEEEE. This CDR3 is 15 amino acids long. Trimming at V came to 2 bases and at J to 3 bases, leaving 5 bases not matched to a gene. This CDR3 is CASSFGTGAHYEQYF. Written as DNA, the CDR3 is TGTGCCAGCAGCTTCGGGACAGGGGCCCACTACGAGCAGTACTTC.